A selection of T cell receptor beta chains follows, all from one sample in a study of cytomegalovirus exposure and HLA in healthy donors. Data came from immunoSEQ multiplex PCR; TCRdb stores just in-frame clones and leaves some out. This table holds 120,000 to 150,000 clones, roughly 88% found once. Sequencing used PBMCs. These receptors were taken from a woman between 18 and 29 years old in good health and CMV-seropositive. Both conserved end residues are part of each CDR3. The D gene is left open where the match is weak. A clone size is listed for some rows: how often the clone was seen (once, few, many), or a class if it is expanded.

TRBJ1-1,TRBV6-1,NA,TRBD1,TGTGCCAGCAGTGAAAGGGACAGGGTTCTGGTTGAAGCTTTCTTT,CASSERDRVLVEAFF
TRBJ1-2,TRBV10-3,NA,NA,TGTGCCATCAGTGGGGCAGGTCCCTATGGCTACACCTTC,CAISGAGPYGYTF
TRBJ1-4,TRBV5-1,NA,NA,TGCGCCAGCAGCTTGGACGGCAGGGTAAAACTGTTTTTT,CASSLDGRVKLFF
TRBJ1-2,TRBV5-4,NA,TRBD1,TGTGCCAGCAGCCCGGACAGGTTTAACTATGGCTACACCTTC,CASSPDRFNYGYTF
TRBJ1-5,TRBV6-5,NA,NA,TGTGCCAGCACCAGGGTATTAGGACAGCCCCAGCATTTT,CASTRVLGQPQHF
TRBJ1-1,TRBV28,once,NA,TGTGCCAGCAGTAGACAGATGAACACTGAAGCTTTCTTT,CASSRQMNTEAFF
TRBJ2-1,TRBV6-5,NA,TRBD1,TGTGCCAGCAGCCAGACGGGACAGATGTACAATGAGCAGTTCTTC,CASSQTGQMYNEQFF
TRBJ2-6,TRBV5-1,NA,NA,TGCGCCAGCAGCTTGGCGGGTATCTCTGGGGCCAACGTCCTGACTTTC,CASSLAGISGANVLTF
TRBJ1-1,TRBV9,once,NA,TGTGCCAGCAGCGTAGAAGACAGTTCGAACACTGAAGCTTTCTTT,CASSVEDSSNTEAFF
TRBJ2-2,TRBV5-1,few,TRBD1,TGCGCCAGCAGCTCGACAGGGTACACCGGGGAGCTGTTTTTT,CASSSTGYTGELFF
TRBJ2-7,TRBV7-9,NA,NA,TGTGCCAGCAGCCCCCAAGGGGGGGCCTACTACGAGCAGTACTTC,CASSPQGGAYYEQYF
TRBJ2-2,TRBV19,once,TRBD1,TGTGCCAGTAACCCGGGACAGGTGTTCGGGGAGCTGTTTTTT,CASNPGQVFGELFF
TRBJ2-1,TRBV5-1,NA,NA,TGCGCCAGCAGCTTGGTAGGGGGAGCCTACAATGAGCAGTTCTTC,CASSLVGGAYNEQFF
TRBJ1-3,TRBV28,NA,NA,TGTGCCAGCAGTACCTCGGACAGTTTCTCTGGAAACACCATATATTTT,CASSTSDSFSGNTIYF
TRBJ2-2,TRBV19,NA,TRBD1,TGTGCCAGTAGACTATGGCCTGGGACAGACACCGGGGAGCTGTTTTTT,CASRLWPGTDTGELFF
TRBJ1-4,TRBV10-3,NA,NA,TGTGCCATCAGTGAACTCGGGGAGGGAGAAAAACTGTTTTTT,CAISELGEGEKLFF
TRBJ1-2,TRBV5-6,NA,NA,TGTGCCAGCAGCTTATACGGCTATGGCTACACCTTC,CASSLYGYGYTF
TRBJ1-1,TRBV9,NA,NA,TGTGCCAGCAGCCGACAAATGAACACTGAAGCTTTCTTT,CASSRQMNTEAFF
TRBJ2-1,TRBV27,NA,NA,TGTGCCATGCTCCAACTAGCCGATTCTAATGAGCAGTTCTTC,CAMLQLADSNEQFF
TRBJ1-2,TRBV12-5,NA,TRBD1,TGTGCTAGTGGTGGCCCGGGACAGGGTAGCCACTATGGCTACACCTTC,CASGGPGQGSHYGYTF
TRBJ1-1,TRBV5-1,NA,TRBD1,TGCGCCAGCAGCCTGACAGGGGGCAGTGAAGCTTTCTTT,CASSLTGGSEAFF
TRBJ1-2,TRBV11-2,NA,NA,TGTGCCAGCAGCTCGGACACTTATGGCTACACCTTC,CASSSDTYGYTF
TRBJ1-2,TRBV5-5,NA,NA,TGTGCCAGCAGCTTCTACCTAGGACAATATGGCTACACCTTC,CASSFYLGQYGYTF
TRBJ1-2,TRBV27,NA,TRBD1,TGTGCCAGCAGCATAGACAGGGACTATGGCTACACCTTC,CASSIDRDYGYTF
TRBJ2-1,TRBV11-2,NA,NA,TGTGCCAGCAGCACCGACGGGAATGAGCAGTTCTTC,CASSTDGNEQFF
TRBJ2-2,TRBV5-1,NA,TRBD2,TGCGCCAGCAGCTTGGCCCAAGGTAGCGGGAGAAGTTCGACCGGGGAGCTGTTTTTT,CASSLAQGSGRSSTGELFF
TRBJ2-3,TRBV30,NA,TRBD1,TGTGCCTGGAGTTCAGGGGGAGATACGCAGTATTTT,CAWSSGGDTQYF
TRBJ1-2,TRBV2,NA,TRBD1,TGTGCCAGCAGTGAAAGTGGCGGGGACAGTCCTAACTATGGCTACACCTTC,CASSESGGDSPNYGYTF
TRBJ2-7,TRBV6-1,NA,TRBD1,TGTGCCAGCAGTGAAAGCGACAGGGGGCGCGAGCAGTACTTC,CASSESDRGREQYF
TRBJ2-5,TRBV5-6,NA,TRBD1,TGTGCCAGCAGCAACACCTTAAACAGGGGCCGACATCAAGAGACCCAGTACTTC,CASSNTLNRGRHQETQYF
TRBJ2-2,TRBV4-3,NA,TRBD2,TGCGCCAGCAGCCAAGGTTGGAAAGAGAGACTAGCGGTCTTAGGCGGGGAGCTGTTTTTT,CASSQGWKERLAVLGGELFF
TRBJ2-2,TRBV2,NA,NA,TGTGCCAGCAGACTTAGCGGAATCAACACCGGGGAGCTGTTTTTT,CASRLSGINTGELFF
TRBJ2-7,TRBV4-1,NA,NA,TGCGCCAGCAGTCGAGGCAGCTCCTACGAGCAGTACTTC,CASSRGSSYEQYF
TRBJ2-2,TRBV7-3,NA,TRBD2,TGTGCCAGCAGCTTAAGGGGGCTAGCGGGAAACACCGGGGAGCTGTTTTTT,CASSLRGLAGNTGELFF
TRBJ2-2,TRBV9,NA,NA,TGTGCCAGCAGCGAGTCAATAGCGAACACCGGGGAGCTGTTTTTT,CASSESIANTGELFF
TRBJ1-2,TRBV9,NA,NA,TGTGCCAGCAGCTCTTTGGGGCGGGGGTTACGCTATGGCTACACCTTC,CASSSLGRGLRYGYTF
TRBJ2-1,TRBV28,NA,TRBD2,TGTGCCAGCAGTTTAGCGGGAGGAATCTATGAGCAGTTCTTC,CASSLAGGIYEQFF
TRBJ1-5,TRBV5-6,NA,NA,TGTGCCAGCAGCTTGCTGTCGGGTGACCAGCCCCAGCATTTT,CASSLLSGDQPQHF
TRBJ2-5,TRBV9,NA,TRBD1,TGTGCCAGCAGCGTACAACCGGACAGGGGGGGAGAGACCCAGTACTTC,CASSVQPDRGGETQYF
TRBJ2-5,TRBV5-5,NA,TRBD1,TGTGCCAGCAGCTTGGGGGTTAGACAGGGAGAGACCCAGTACTTC,CASSLGVRQGETQYF
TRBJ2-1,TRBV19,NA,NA,TGTGCCAGTAGTATAACCATAGTGCAGGGGTTTACGGTGAATGAGCAGTTCTTC,CASSITIVQGFTVNEQFF
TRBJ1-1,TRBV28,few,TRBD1,TGTGCCAGCAGTCCCAGACAGGGACCAAGGTACACTGAAGCTTTCTTT,CASSPRQGPRYTEAFF
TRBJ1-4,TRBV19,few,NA,TGTGCCAGCTACAACCGGGACACACGTAATGAAAAACTGTTTTTT,CASYNRDTRNEKLFF
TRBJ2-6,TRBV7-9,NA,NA,TGTGCCAGCCCCTCGCGGTCCCCGTCTGGGGCCAACGTCCTGACTTTC,CASPSRSPSGANVLTF